The sample holds many counts of the clone carrying this T cell receptor (beta chain). Its antigen is as yet unknown. Newly diagnosed hyperthyroidism patients aged 18 to 65 years had disease lasting under 2 months. This CDR3 comprises 18 residues. J lost 2 bases, V lost 5 bases, and 16 bases had no gene match. The germline gives CDR1 MNHNS, CDR2 SASEGT. The CDR3 regions of TCR beta were amplified from RNA transcripts. When the TCR CDR3 underwent first-round RT-PCR, the HTBI primer set was used. TCRdb fed the multiplex PCR reads into MiXCR, producing one record per CDR3 protein. Among around 620,000 distinct CDR3 sequences, 15% to 20% were seen once, and the ten largest hold about 3.8%. This entry is derived from a study of T cells in Graves' hyperthyroidism and ophthalmopathy. Study observations and caveats: The model made its ophthalmopathy prediction, and onset followed a median approximately 6.5 months later. Blood held most thyroid clonotypes expanded above 0.001 frequency.

The TCR comes from a woman aged 25 to 39 with Graves' hyperthyroidism. Sequencing input: blood. J is TRBJ2-7 and V is TRBV6-1; 9 positions agree with TRBD2. Written as DNA, the CDR3 is TGTGCCAGCAGTACCCCGTTAGTAGCGGGAGAGGGAGCCTACGAGCAGTACTTC. It codes for CASSTPLVAGEGAYEQYF.